The 26 T cell receptor beta chains presented below share a single source sample, sequenced in a study of blood T cells in healthy people across ages. Next came a second PCR, run for about 6 to 11 cycles, which used a sample-barcoded 5' primer along with a J-beta primer mix. TCRdb redid the calling of the 5' RACE reads with MiXCR, one entry per CDR3 protein. Of 910,000 or so distinct CDR3 sequences in the sample, just over 50% were seen once. Sequencing was performed on blood. These receptors were collected from a woman aged 60-75 years in good health.

This clonotype was seen only a few times. The V and J genes are TRBV21-1 and TRBJ2-1; the table assigns TRBD2, which was not confirmed against the DNA. TRBV21-1 is classified as a pseudogene. This CDR3 contains 18 residues. The CDR3 DNA sequence: TGTGCCAGCAGCAAAGGATCGCAGCGGGAGAGATCCTACAATGAGCAGTTCTTC. Translating gives CASSKGSQRERSYNEQFF.

This chain uses TRBV9 with TRBJ2-7; perhaps TRBD1 as D (6 bases). Trimming stripped 0 bases from V and 4 bases from J, with 17 bases between. The germline V gene encodes CDR1 SGDLS and CDR2 YYNGEE. The CDR3 contains 16 residues. The CDR3 DNA reads TGTGCCAGCAGCGTAGATTTAGGGGACACGGGATACGAGCAGTACTTC. This sequence encodes CASSVDLGDTGYEQYF.

The chain couples TRBV7-2 to TRBJ2-7; the D gene is possibly TRBD2 (6 bases). The germline V gene encodes CDR1 SGHTA and CDR2 FQGNSA. The CDR3 has 15 amino acids. V lost 2 bases and J lost 3, with 14 bases in between. The CDR3 here is CASSLSGGIGYEQYF. The CDR3 DNA reads TGTGCCAGCAGCTTATCCGGGGGAATAGGCTACGAGCAGTACTTC.

The chain uses TRBV11-3 and TRBJ2-7, with 7 nucleotides matching TRBD2. Germline trimming cut 5 bases from V and 0 bases from J; bases unmatched to any gene: 7. The CDR3 loop spans 15 amino acids. Germline CDR1 SGHNT, CDR2 YENEEA. CDR3 sequence reads: CASSHRLADSYEQYF. In DNA, the CDR3 is TGTGCCAGCAGCCACCGGCTAGCGGACTCCTACGAGCAGTACTTC.

CDR3 amino acids: CASKRTNTGELFF. For the CDR3, the DNA is TGTGCCAGCAAGCGGACGAACACCGGGGAGCTGTTTTTT. The rearrangement uses TRBV4-2 and TRBJ2-2, with D possibly matching TRBD2 (5 bases). The CDR3 has 13 amino acids. V was shortened by 7 bases and J by 0 bases, with 6 bases between the two germline ends. Per germline, CDR1 LGHNA and CDR2 YNFKEQ.

This chain uses TRBV25-1 with TRBJ2-3; no clear D gene. V lost 4 bases and J lost 5, with 7 bases in between. The germline CDR1 and CDR2 sequences are MGHDK and SYGVNS. This CDR3 has 12 residues. The CDR3 is CASSASVDTQYF. The CDR3 region has the DNA TGTGCCAGCAGTGCCTCGGTAGATACGCAGTATTTT.

The chain couples TRBV24-1 to TRBJ1-2; no reliable D call. Germline loops: CDR1 KGHDR, CDR2 SFDVKD. The CDR3 is made up of 14 amino acids. The V and J ends lost 9 bases and 0 bases respectively, with 13 bases between them. CDR3 nucleotide sequence: TGTGCCACCGGTATTACGAGAGCTAACTATGGCTACACCTTC. Translating it yields CATGITRANYGYTF.

The chain has TRBV6-5 and TRBJ1-6; D gene uncertain. V lost 8 bases and J 7 bases, leaving 12 bases between the germline ends. This CDR3 is 13 amino acids long. The germline CDR1 and CDR2 sequences are MNHEY and SVGAGI. The CDR3 spells CASYDGKNSPLHF. CDR3 nucleotides: TGTGCCAGCTACGATGGGAAGAATTCACCCCTCCACTTT.

J is TRBJ2-4 and V is TRBV5-1; D is possibly TRBD2 (6 bases). Trimming removed 1 base at V and 7 bases at J, with 18 bases between. This CDR3 contains 16 residues. Germline CDR1 is SGHRS and CDR2 is YFSETQ. This chain's CDR3 is CASSLLPTRIGNIQYF. The CDR3 nucleotides read TGCGCCAGCAGCTTGTTACCGACTAGGATCGGTAACATTCAGTACTTC.

This clonotype appeared a few times. The chain links TRBV6-2 or TRBV6-3 to TRBJ2-3, with unresolved D. The V end was cut by 4 bases, the J end by 3 bases, with 8 bases between. The length of the CDR3 is 13 residues. The V gene's germline CDR1 is MNHEY and CDR2 SVGEGT. The CDR3 region is CASSSPQTDTQYF. DNA of the CDR3: TGTGCCAGCAGTTCGCCACAGACAGATACGCAGTATTTT.

This clonotype was seen more than once but under ten times. V and J are TRBV5-1 and TRBJ2-7; 9 positions match TRBD1. V shed 0 bases and J 6 bases; nucleotides not matched to a gene: 7. This CDR3 comprises 15 residues. CDR1 and CDR2 (germline): SGHRS, YFSETQ. The CDR3 spells CASSLDGTGYREQYF. In DNA form, the CDR3 reads TGCGCCAGCAGCTTGGATGGGACAGGGTATCGCGAGCAGTACTTC.

The table lists this clonotype with a few counts. The rearrangement links TRBV6-5 to TRBJ2-7, with TRBD1 identical over 12 bases. Germline V gene data show CDR1 as MNHEY and CDR2 as SVGAGI. The CDR3 sequence is 16 residues long. With V trimmed by 6 bases and J by 7 bases, 13 bases remained unmatched. The CDR3 DNA follows: TGTGCCAGCAGATCGGACGGGACAGGGGGCTCCCCGGAGCAGTACTTC. It specifies CASRSDGTGGSPEQYF.

The genes are TRBV7-8 and TRBJ2-7; D not certain. The V end was cut by 8 bases, the J end by 2 bases, with 16 bases between. Germline lookup yields CDR1 SGHVS and CDR2 FQNEAQ. This CDR3 contains 14 residues. The CDR3 DNA sequence: TGTGCCAGCCGCCTTACAGAGCTTACCTACGAGCAGTACTTC. The encoded protein is CASRLTELTYEQYF.

The genes are TRBV15 and TRBJ2-1, with TRBD2 matching over 11 bases. Germline V gives CDR1 LNHNV, CDR2 YYDKDF (reference sequence). Germline trimming cut 9 bases from V and 4 bases from J; bases unmatched to any gene: 5. The CDR3 has 14 amino acids. The CDR3 DNA reads as TGTGCCACGTCCGGGACTAGCGGATACAATGAGCAGTTCTTC. Translating it yields CATSGTSGYNEQFF. Combining the CDR3 with reference TRBV15 and TRBJ2-1 gives the whole variable domain DAMVIQNPRYQVTQFGKPVTLSCSQTLNHNVMYWYQQKSSQAPKLLFHYYDKDFNNEADTPDNFQSRRPNTSFCFLDIRSPGLGDTAMYLCATSGTSGYNEQFFGPGTRLTVL.

This clonotype has just a few counts. The V gene is TRBV12-3 or TRBV12-4, the J gene TRBJ1-4, with 7 bases aligning to TRBD1. This CDR3 comprises 14 residues. J was trimmed by 8 bases and V by 6 bases; bases with no gene match: 9. For the CDR3, the DNA is TGTGCCAGCAGAGGACAGGCCCTGGGCGAAAAACTGTTTTTT. Its translation: CASRGQALGEKLFF.

Details on this clonotype: The junction shows a germline mismatch at one end, possibly a read error. The V call is TRBV7-9, the J call TRBJ1-2; TRBD1 matches at 8 bases. Per the germline V gene, CDR1 is SEHNR and CDR2 is FQNEAQ (reference sequence). The CDR3 loop spans 13 amino acids. The CDR3 coding sequence is TGTACCAGCAGCCCGGACAGGGTCTATGGCTACACCTTC. Its translation: CTSSPDRVYGYTF.

In DNA form, the CDR3 reads TGTGCCAGCATCATGGCCCCAGCCTACGAGCAGTACTTC. Translated: CASIMAPAYEQYF. The chain uses TRBV11-2 and TRBJ2-7; unclear D gene. Deletions cut 7 bases from V and 2 bases from J, with 12 bases between. CDR3 length equals 13 residues. Looked up from germline, CDR1 is SGHAT and CDR2 is FQNNGV.

The chain joins TRBV6-6 to TRBJ2-7; possible D gene TRBD1, 6 bases. V was clipped by 6 bases and J by 3 bases, with 15 bases between them. The germline V gene encodes CDR1 MNHNY and CDR2 SVGAGI (reference sequence). The CDR3 consists of 14 residues. The CDR3 sequence is CASRLQQGFYEQYF. DNA of the CDR3: TGTGCCAGCAGGCTTCAACAGGGATTCTACGAGCAGTACTTC.

This chain links TRBV12-3 or TRBV12-4 with TRBJ1-5; TRBD1 might be the D (5 bases). This CDR3 is built from 15 residues. V shed 6 bases and J shed 5 bases, with 17 bases lying between them. In DNA form, the CDR3 reads TGTGCCAGCAGGGGCCCAGGGATGGGTTATCAGCCCCAGCATTTT. It translates to CASRGPGMGYQPQHF.

The sample holds a few counts of this clonotype. The chain joins TRBV4-2 to TRBJ2-7, with D perhaps TRBD1 or TRBD2 (5 bases each). CDR1 is LGHNA and CDR2 is YNFKEQ in the germline V gene. Trimming took off 0 bases at V and 3 bases at J, with 12 bases between the two ends. This CDR3 has 15 residues. The DNA for the CDR3 is TGTGCCAGCAGCCAAGAAATGAGGGGAAACTACGAGCAGTACTTC. Translation gives CASSQEMRGNYEQYF.

V usage is TRBV20-1 and J usage is TRBJ2-3, with D perhaps matching TRBD2 (6 bases). The V end was cut by 0 bases, the J end by 3 bases, with 10 bases between. The CDR3 extends over 14 amino acids. Looked up from germline, CDR1 is DFQATT and CDR2 is SNEGSKA (reference sequence). DNA for the CDR3: TGCAGTGCTAGAGACAGCGGGCAGACAGATACGCAGTATTTT. As protein: CSARDSGQTDTQYF.

Points on this clonotype: This clone may be a read error of a much larger clone one base away. The chain employs TRBV29-1 and TRBJ2-7, with D possibly TRBD2 on 5 matching bases. The CDR3 spans 12 residues. Trimming removed 6 bases at V and 8 bases at J, with 17 bases between. From germline, CDR1 is SQVTM and CDR2 ANQGSEA. DNA for the CDR3: TGCAGCGTCGGCAAGGGTACGGGAAAGCAGTACTTC. This translates into CSVGKGTGKQYF.

The chain has TRBV19 and TRBJ1-2, with no clear D. The V gene lost 5 bases and the J gene lost 2 bases, with 12 bases spanning the gap. The CDR3 totals 14 residues. Germline V lookup: CDR1 LNHDA, CDR2 SQIVND (reference sequence). The CDR3 DNA is TGTGCCAGTAGTGATTTCGGAGACAACTATGGCTACACCTTC. This gives the protein CASSDFGDNYGYTF.

Written as DNA, the CDR3 is TGTGCCAGCAGCATGGGACCGAGCTCCTACGAGCAGTACTTC. Encoded protein: CASSMGPSSYEQYF. The chain couples TRBV6-2 or TRBV6-3 to TRBJ2-7; tentatively, D is TRBD1 or TRBD2 (5 bases each). Germline V lookup: CDR1 MNHEY, CDR2 SVGEGT. V was shortened by 6 bases and J by 0 bases, with 12 bases between the two germline ends. CDR3 size: 14 residues.

This clonotype has more than one count but fewer than ten. The chain uses TRBV11-2 and TRBJ2-7, with 9 bases that match TRBD1. The end of the DNA aligns better with TRBJ2-5, so the J call may be wrong. The CDR3 covers 15 residues. In germline, CDR1 is SGHAT, CDR2 FQNNGV. CDR3 nucleotide sequence: TGTGCCAGCAGCTCCCGGGACAGGGTAGACGAGACCCAGTACTTC. Its translation: CASSSRDRVDETQYF.

The V gene is TRBV4-1, the J gene TRBJ2-4; tentatively, D is TRBD2 (6 bases). Germline V gene lookup returns CDR1 MGHRA and CDR2 YSYEKL. V lost 1 base, J lost 8 bases, and 15 bases lay in between. This CDR3 is 15 amino acids long. CDR3 amino acids: CASSQGRLGEDIQYF. Written as DNA, the CDR3 is TGCGCCAGCAGCCAAGGGCGGCTGGGGGAGGACATTCAGTACTTC.